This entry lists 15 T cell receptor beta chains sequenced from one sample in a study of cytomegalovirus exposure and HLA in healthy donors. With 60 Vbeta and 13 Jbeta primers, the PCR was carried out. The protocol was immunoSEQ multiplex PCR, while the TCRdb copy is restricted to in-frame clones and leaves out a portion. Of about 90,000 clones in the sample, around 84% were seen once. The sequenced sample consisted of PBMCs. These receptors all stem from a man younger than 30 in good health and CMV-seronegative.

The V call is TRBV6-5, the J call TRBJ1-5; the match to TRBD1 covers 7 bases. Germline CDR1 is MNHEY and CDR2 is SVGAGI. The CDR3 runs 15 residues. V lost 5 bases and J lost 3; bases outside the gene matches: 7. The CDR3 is CASSMGQLPNQPQHF. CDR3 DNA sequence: TGTGCCAGCAGTATGGGACAGCTCCCCAATCAGCCCCAGCATTTT.

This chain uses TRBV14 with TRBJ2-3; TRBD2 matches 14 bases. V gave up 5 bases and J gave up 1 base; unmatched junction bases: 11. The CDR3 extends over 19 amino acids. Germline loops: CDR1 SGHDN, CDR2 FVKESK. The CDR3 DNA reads TGTGCCAGCAGCGAAAGACTAGCGGGAGGGCCTTCTCGCACAGATACGCAGTATTTT. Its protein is CASSERLAGGPSRTDTQYF.

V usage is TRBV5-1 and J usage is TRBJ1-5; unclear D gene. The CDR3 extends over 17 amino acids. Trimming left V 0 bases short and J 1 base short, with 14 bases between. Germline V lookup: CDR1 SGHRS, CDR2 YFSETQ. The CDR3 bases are TGCGCCAGCAGCTTGGCGCGGGGAGAGCGAAGCAATCAGCCCCAGCATTTT. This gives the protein CASSLARGERSNQPQHF. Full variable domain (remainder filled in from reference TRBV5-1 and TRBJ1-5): KAGVTQTPRYLIKTRGQQVTLSCSPISGHRSVSWYQQTPGQGLQFLFEYFSETQRNKGNFPGRFSGRQFSNSRSEMNVSTLELGDSALYLCASSLARGERSNQPQHFGDGTRLSIL.

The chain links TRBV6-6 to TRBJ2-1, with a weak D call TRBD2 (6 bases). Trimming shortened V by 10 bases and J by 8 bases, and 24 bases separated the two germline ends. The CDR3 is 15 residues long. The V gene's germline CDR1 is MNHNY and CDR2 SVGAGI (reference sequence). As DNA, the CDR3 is TGTGCCACCCACCGGCCCGGAGGGAATGAGGATGAGCAGTTCTTC. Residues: CATHRPGGNEDEQFF.

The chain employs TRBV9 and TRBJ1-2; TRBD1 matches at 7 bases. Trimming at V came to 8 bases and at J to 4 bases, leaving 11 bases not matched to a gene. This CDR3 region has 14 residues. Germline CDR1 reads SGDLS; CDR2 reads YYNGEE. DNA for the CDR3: TGTGCCAGTACAGGGGACCACGACCTCTATGGCTACACCTTC. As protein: CASTGDHDLYGYTF.

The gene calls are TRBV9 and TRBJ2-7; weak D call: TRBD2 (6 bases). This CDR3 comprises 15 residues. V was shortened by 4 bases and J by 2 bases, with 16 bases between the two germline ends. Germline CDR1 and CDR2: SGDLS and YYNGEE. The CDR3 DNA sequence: TGTGCCAGCAGCCCTCAGTGGGGGGAGCCCTACGAGCAGTACTTC. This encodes CASSPQWGEPYEQYF.

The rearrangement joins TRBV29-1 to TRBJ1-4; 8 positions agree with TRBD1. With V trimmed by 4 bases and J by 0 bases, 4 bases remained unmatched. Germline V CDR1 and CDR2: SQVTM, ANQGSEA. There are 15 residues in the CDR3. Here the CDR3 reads CSVAGGATTNEKLFF. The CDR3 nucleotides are TGCAGCGTTGCAGGGGGCGCGACAACTAATGAAAAACTGTTTTTT.

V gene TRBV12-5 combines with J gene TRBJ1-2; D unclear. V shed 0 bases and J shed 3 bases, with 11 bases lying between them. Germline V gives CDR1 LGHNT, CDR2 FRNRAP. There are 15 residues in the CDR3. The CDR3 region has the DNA TGTGCTAGTGGTTTGGTATCAGGCAGCTACTATGGCTACACCTTC. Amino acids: CASGLVSGSYYGYTF. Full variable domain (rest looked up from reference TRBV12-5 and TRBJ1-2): DARVTQTPRHKVTEMGQEVTMRCQPILGHNTVFWYRQTMMQGLELLAYFRNRAPLDDSGMPKDRFSAEMPDATLATLKIQPSEPRDSAVYFCASGLVSGSYYGYTFGSGTRLTVV.

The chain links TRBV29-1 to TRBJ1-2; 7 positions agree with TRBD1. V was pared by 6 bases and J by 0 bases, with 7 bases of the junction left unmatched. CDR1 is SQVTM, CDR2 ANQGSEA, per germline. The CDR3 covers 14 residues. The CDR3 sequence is CSVEPGQSNYGYTF. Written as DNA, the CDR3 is TGCAGCGTCGAGCCGGGACAGTCTAACTATGGCTACACCTTC.

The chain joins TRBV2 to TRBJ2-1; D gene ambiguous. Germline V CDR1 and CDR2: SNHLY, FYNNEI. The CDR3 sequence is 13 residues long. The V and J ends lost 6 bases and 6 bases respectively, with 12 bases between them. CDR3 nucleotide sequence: TGTGCCAGCAGGCGCCCCCTCCTCAATGAGCAGTTCTTC. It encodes CASRRPLLNEQFF.

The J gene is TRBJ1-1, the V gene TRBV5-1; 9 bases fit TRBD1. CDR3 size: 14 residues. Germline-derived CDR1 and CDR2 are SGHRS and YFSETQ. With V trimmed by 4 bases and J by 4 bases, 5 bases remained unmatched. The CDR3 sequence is CASSLDRGFTEAFF. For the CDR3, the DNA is TGCGCCAGCAGCCTGGACAGGGGTTTCACTGAAGCTTTCTTT.

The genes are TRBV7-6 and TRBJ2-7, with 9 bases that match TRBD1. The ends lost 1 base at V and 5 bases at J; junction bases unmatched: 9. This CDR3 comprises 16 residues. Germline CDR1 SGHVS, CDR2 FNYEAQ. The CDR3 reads CASSLEAGTGRNEQYF. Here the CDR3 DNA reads TGTGCCAGCAGCTTAGAGGCCGGGACAGGGAGGAACGAGCAGTACTTC. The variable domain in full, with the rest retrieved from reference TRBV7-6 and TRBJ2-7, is GAGVSQSPRYKVTKRGQDVALRCDPISGHVSLYWYRQALGQGPEFLTYFNYEAQQDKSGLPNDRFSAERPEGSISTLTIQRTEQRDSAMYRCASSLEAGTGRNEQYFGPGTRLTVT.

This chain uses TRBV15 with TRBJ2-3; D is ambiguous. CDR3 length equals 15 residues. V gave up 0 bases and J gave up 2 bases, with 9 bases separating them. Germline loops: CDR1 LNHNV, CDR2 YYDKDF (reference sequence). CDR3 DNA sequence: TGTGCCACCAGCAGAGATCTTGGCTCCACAGATACGCAGTATTTT. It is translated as CATSRDLGSTDTQYF.

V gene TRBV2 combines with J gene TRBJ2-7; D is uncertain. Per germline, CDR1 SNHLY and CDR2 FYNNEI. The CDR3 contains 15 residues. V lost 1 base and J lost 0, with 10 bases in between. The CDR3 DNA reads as TGTGCCAGCAGTGAAGACTTACTCCGCTCCTACGAGCAGTACTTC. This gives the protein CASSEDLLRSYEQYF.

CDR3 sequence reads: CASSHRDREAFF. For the CDR3, the DNA is TGTGCCAGCAGCCACCGGGACAGGGAAGCTTTCTTT. J is TRBJ1-1 and V is TRBV13; 8 positions match TRBD1. Trimming removed 5 bases from V and 8 bases from J; junction bases left unmatched: 4. The V gene's germline CDR1 is PRHDT and CDR2 FYEKMQ (reference sequence). This CDR3 is built from 12 residues.